The 4 T cell receptor beta chains listed next were all sequenced from one sample in a study of cytomegalovirus exposure and HLA in healthy donors. The PCR contained 60 Vbeta and 13 Jbeta primers. Profiled with immunoSEQ multiplex PCR; TCRdb holds only in-frame clones, not every one. The sample includes 150,000 to 200,000 clones, 80% to 90% seen only once; the top ten take roughly 8.8%. Sequenced input: PBMCs. These TCRs come from a man younger than 35 in good health and CMV-seropositive.

This clone turned up a few times. V and J are TRBV6-1 and TRBJ1-4, with D uncertain. From germline, CDR1 is MNHNS and CDR2 SASEGT. The V gene lost 7 bases and the J gene lost 8 bases, with 11 bases spanning the gap. The CDR3 covers 12 residues. Written as DNA, the CDR3 is TGTGCCAGCACGGGGTCGGGCGAAAAACTGTTTTTT. It encodes CASTGSGEKLFF.

This chain connects TRBV7-9 to TRBJ2-5; possible D gene TRBD2, 6 bases. The CDR3 extends over 17 amino acids. Per germline, CDR1 SEHNR and CDR2 FQNEAQ (reference sequence). V gave up 3 bases and J gave up 2 bases, with 19 bases separating them. CDR3 in DNA: TGTGCCAGCAGCTTCGCGGGGTCGGGAAAATCACAAGAGACCCAGTACTTC. Protein product: CASSFAGSGKSQETQYF.

The chain joins TRBV7-7 to TRBJ2-1; possibly TRBD1 for D (6 bases). The CDR3 is 14 residues long. CDR1 and CDR2 from the germline V gene are SSHAT and FNYEAQ (reference sequence). Trimming pared 5 bases from V and 5 bases from J, leaving 13 bases between. The CDR3 spells CASSLGTKNNEQFF. The CDR3 DNA follows: TGTGCCAGCAGCCTCGGGACAAAGAACAATGAGCAGTTCTTC.

CDR3 protein: CASSEVAGGTDTQYF. The DNA for the CDR3 is TGTGCCAGCAGTGAAGTTGCGGGGGGCACAGATACGCAGTATTTT. The V call is TRBV6-1, the J call TRBJ2-3; 7 nucleotides align to TRBD2. V shed 1 base, J shed 1 base, and the junction held 2 bases outside the gene matches. CDR1 and CDR2 (germline): MNHNS, SASEGT. This CDR3 is 15 amino acids long.